Following are 11 T cell receptor beta chains from one sample sequenced in a study of T cell repertoires in cytomegalovirus infection. MiXCR, applied by TCRdb to the reads, yields one record per CDR3 protein. The sample gives about 97,000 distinct CDR3 sequences, more than 15% of which show up once; around 8.5% is in the top ten. The sequencing sample was made of PBMCs. Receptors originate from a human donor in good health (CMV status not recorded). Some clones in this sample may be carry-over from other donors' samples.

This chain connects TRBV20-1 to TRBJ1-1; D perhaps matches TRBD1 (5 bases). V dropped 5 bases and J dropped 8 bases, with 12 bases sitting between them. This CDR3 is 11 amino acids long. Germline V gives CDR1 DFQATT, CDR2 SNEGSKA (reference sequence). DNA for the CDR3: TGCAGTGCTTCACTGGGACGGGAAGCTTTCTTT. This sequence encodes CSASLGREAFF.

This clonotype has only a few counts. The CDR3 spells CASRPTGGIYGYTF. CDR3 bases: TGTGCCAGCAGACCAACAGGGGGTATCTATGGCTACACCTTC. V and J are TRBV28 and TRBJ1-2; 8 positions match TRBD1. The length of the CDR3 is 14 residues. Trimming removed 6 bases from V and 4 bases from J; junction bases left unmatched: 7. In germline, CDR1 is MDHEN, CDR2 SYDVKM.

This clonotype was seen a handful of times. The CDR3 spells CASTWTGSTAQHF. The CDR3 DNA follows: TGTGCCAGCACTTGGACAGGGTCTACGGCCCAGCATTTT. The rearrangement uses TRBV12-3 or TRBV12-4 and TRBJ1-5, with TRBD1 identical over 8 bases. This CDR3 region has 13 residues. Germline trimming cut 7 bases from V and 11 bases from J; bases unmatched to any gene: 10.

This sequence joins TRBV5-1 and TRBJ1-1; weak D call: TRBD1 (6 bases). The CDR3 loop spans 14 amino acids. The V gene's germline CDR1 is SGHRS and CDR2 YFSETQ. V lost 4 bases and J 1 base, leaving 11 bases between the germline ends. The CDR3 reads CASSIMGANTEAFF. The DNA of the CDR3 is TGCGCCAGCAGCATCATGGGGGCGAACACTGAAGCTTTCTTT. The full variable domain, with the rest looked up from reference TRBV5-1 and TRBJ1-1, is KAGVTQTPRYLIKTRGQQVTLSCSPISGHRSVSWYQQTPGQGLQFLFEYFSETQRNKGNFPGRFSGRQFSNSRSEMNVSTLELGDSALYLCASSIMGANTEAFFGQGTRLTVV.

This sequence joins TRBV20-1 and TRBJ2-1, with 14 bases lining up with TRBD2. There are 14 residues in the CDR3. Germline CDR1 DFQATT, CDR2 SNEGSKA (reference sequence). Trimming cost V 3 bases and J 6 bases; bases outside gene matches: 1. The CDR3, as DNA: TGCAGTGCTAGGGGACTAGCGGGGGCCAATGAGCAGTTCTTC. It yields the protein CSARGLAGANEQFF.

This chain uses TRBV14 with TRBJ2-4, with D maybe TRBD1 (7 bases). Germline V lookup: CDR1 SGHDN, CDR2 FVKESK. The CDR3 runs to 15 residues. Trimming pared 3 bases from V and 8 bases from J, leaving 17 bases between. CDR3 DNA sequence: TGTGCCAGCAGCCACAGGACAGGACTAAGGGACATTCAGTACTTC. It translates to CASSHRTGLRDIQYF.

This clonotype has just a few counts. The chain recombines TRBV27 with TRBJ1-1, with TRBD1 identical over 12 bases. Trimming took 5 bases from V and 7 from J; bases not matched to a gene: 8. Germline CDR1 is MNHEY and CDR2 is SMNVEV (reference sequence). The CDR3 is 15 residues long. The CDR3 DNA is TGTGCCAGCAGTCTCCTGGGACAGGGGGCAGTTGAAGCTTTCTTT. It codes for CASSLLGQGAVEAFF.

This chain joins TRBV29-1 and TRBJ1-3; D unresolved. In germline, CDR1 is SQVTM, CDR2 ANQGSEA. This CDR3 has 11 amino acids. Deletions cut 7 bases from V and 7 bases from J, with 11 bases between. CDR3 sequence (DNA): TGCAGCGACCTAACCAGGAACACCATATATTTT. Translation: CSDLTRNTIYF.

J is TRBJ1-2 and V is TRBV30, with D perhaps TRBD1 (6 bases). From germline, CDR1 is GTSNPN and CDR2 SVGIG (reference sequence). Trimming took 6 bases from V and 6 from J, leaving 17 bases between them. This CDR3 region has 13 residues. CDR3 DNA sequence: TGTGCCTGTGGGGACAAAGCGGAACATGGCTACACCTTC. Protein: CACGDKAEHGYTF.

This chain uses TRBV2 with TRBJ2-4; tentative D call: TRBD2 (6 bases). The CDR3 has 15 residues. V lost 3 bases, J lost 0 bases, and 9 bases lay in between. The germline gives CDR1 SNHLY, CDR2 FYNNEI. This CDR3 reads CASSDGGTAKNIQYF. The CDR3 region has the DNA TGTGCCAGCAGTGACGGAGGGACAGCCAAAAACATTCAGTACTTC.

This clonotype turned up a few times. The chain links TRBV5-5 to TRBJ1-6; D gene uncertain. Germline CDR1 reads SGHKS; CDR2 reads YYEKEE (reference sequence). The CDR3 is 13 amino acids. Trimming stripped 0 bases from V and 8 bases from J, with 6 bases between. The DNA of the CDR3 is TGTGCCAGCAGCTTGGCCGAGGATTCACCCCTCCACTTT. Translation gives CASSLAEDSPLHF.